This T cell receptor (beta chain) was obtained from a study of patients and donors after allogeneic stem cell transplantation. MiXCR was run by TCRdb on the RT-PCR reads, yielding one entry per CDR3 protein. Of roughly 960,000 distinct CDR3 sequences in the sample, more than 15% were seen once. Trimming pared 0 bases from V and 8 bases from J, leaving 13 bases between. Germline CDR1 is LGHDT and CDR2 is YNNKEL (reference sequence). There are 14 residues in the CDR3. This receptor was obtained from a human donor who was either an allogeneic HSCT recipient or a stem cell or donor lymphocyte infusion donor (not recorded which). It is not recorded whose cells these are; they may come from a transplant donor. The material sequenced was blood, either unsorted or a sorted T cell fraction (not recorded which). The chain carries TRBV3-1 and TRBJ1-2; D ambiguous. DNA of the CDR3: TGTGCCAGCAGCCAAGATCCGGCAGGTGGAGGCTACACCTTC. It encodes CASSQDPAGGGYTF.